A single sample is the source of the 31 T cell receptor beta chains below, sequenced in a study of patients and donors after allogeneic stem cell transplantation. TCRdb called the RT-PCR reads again in MiXCR, with one record for every CDR3 protein. The top ten clones hold approximately 10% of a sample with roughly 230,000 distinct CDR3 sequences, roughly 15% of them seen once. The specimen was blood, either unsorted or a sorted T cell fraction (not recorded which). These receptors all stem from a human donor who was either an allogeneic HSCT recipient or a stem cell or donor lymphocyte infusion donor (not recorded which). It is not recorded whose cells these are; they may come from a transplant donor.

The count of this clonotype is one. The chain carries TRBV4-3 and TRBJ1-6; possibly TRBD1 for D (6 bases). Germline CDR1 and CDR2: LGHNA and YSLEER. V shed 0 bases and J shed 9 bases, with 12 bases lying between them. This CDR3 is 15 amino acids long. Written as DNA, the CDR3 is TGCGCCAGCAGCCAAGATAGTACAGGGATTTCACCCCTCCACTTT. Its protein product is CASSQDSTGISPLHF.

V is TRBV28 and J is TRBJ2-4; possibly TRBD1 for D (6 bases). V was clipped by 6 bases and J by 3 bases, with 15 bases between them. CDR1 and CDR2 from the germline V gene are MDHEN and SYDVKM. The CDR3 loop spans 15 amino acids. The CDR3 bases are TGTGCCAGCAGGAGCGGACAGACTTTCAAAAACATTCAGTACTTC. Encoded protein: CASRSGQTFKNIQYF.

This clonotype was seen at least ten times. This chain uses TRBV12-3 or TRBV12-4 with TRBJ1-2; D might be TRBD1 (5 bases). This CDR3 has 15 residues. Trimming pared 2 bases from V and 3 bases from J, leaving 13 bases between. As DNA, the CDR3 is TGTGCCAGCAGTTTAAAGGAACAGGCCTACTATGGCTACACCTTC. It specifies CASSLKEQAYYGYTF.

The sample holds many counts of this clonotype. The chain has TRBV6-5 and TRBJ1-2; D is unclear. CDR3 size: 13 residues. V was clipped by 4 bases and J by 1 base, with 7 bases between them. Germline assignment: CDR1 MNHEY and CDR2 SVGAGI. The CDR3 reads CASSFTDNYGYTF. Written as DNA, the CDR3 is TGTGCCAGCAGTTTCACAGATAACTATGGCTACACCTTC.

The table lists this clonotype with many counts. The chain uses TRBV12-3 or TRBV12-4 and TRBJ1-2, with no clear D. Trimming cost V 4 bases and J 12 bases, with 18 bases left between them. The CDR3 has 13 amino acids. The CDR3 spells CASSSIQSAVDTF. The CDR3, as DNA: TGTGCCAGCAGTTCGATCCAGTCCGCGGTCGACACCTTC.

The rearrangement joins TRBV9 to TRBJ2-3; possible D gene TRBD2, 7 bases. CDR1 is SGDLS, CDR2 YYNGEE, per germline. The CDR3 covers 15 residues. The V end lost 4 bases, the J end lost 4 bases, and 16 bases lay between the germline ends. The CDR3 reads CASSPRGGSPDTQYF. In DNA form, the CDR3 reads TGTGCCAGCAGCCCGAGGGGGGGGTCCCCAGATACGCAGTATTTT.

Only a few counts were recorded for this clonotype. This chain connects TRBV7-2 to TRBJ1-6; D unresolved. V gave up 0 bases and J gave up 9 bases, with 0 bases separating them. Germline CDR1 reads SGHTA; CDR2 reads FQGNSA. The CDR3 loop spans 11 amino acids. The CDR3 here is CASSLASPLHF. The DNA for the CDR3 is TGTGCCAGCAGCTTAGCTTCACCCCTCCACTTT.

This chain connects TRBV7-3 to TRBJ2-3; D may be TRBD2 (6 bases). V was clipped by 3 bases and J by 1 base, with 11 bases between them. Germline CDR1 and CDR2: SGHTA and FQGTGA. The CDR3 runs 15 residues. The CDR3 region is CASSFSGERTDTQYF. The CDR3 bases are TGTGCCAGCAGCTTCTCGGGAGAACGCACAGATACGCAGTATTTT.

The chain is built from TRBV6-2 or TRBV6-3 and TRBJ2-5, with 12 bases aligning to TRBD1. This CDR3 contains 16 residues. V gave up 5 bases and J gave up 6 bases; unmatched junction bases: 10. Germline CDR1 reads MNHEY; CDR2 reads SVGEGT. The DNA for the CDR3 is TGTGCCAGCAGTCGTCCGGGACAGGGGGCTGGACAGACCCAGTACTTC. This translates into CASSRPGQGAGQTQYF.

The rearrangement uses TRBV21-1 and TRBJ2-7; the D call of TRBD1 is as the table states it, not checked on the DNA. TRBV21-1 is a known pseudogene. This CDR3 contains 16 residues. The CDR3 coding sequence is TGTGCCAGCAGCAAAGAGGGACAGGGGGCGCCGGTCGAGCAGTACTTC. It codes for CASSKEGQGAPVEQYF.

The chain carries TRBV2 and TRBJ2-1, with TRBD2 identical over 9 bases. The CDR3 covers 16 residues. CDR1 and CDR2 from the germline V gene are SNHLY and FYNNEI. The junction had 5 bases not matched to a gene; V was cut back by 1 base and J by 4 bases. CDR3 protein: CASSEGRRGGYNEQFF. DNA of the CDR3: TGTGCCAGCAGTGAAGGAAGGCGGGGGGGGTACAATGAGCAGTTCTTC.

There are many counts of this clonotype. The chain is built from TRBV29-1 and TRBJ2-3, with D possibly TRBD2 on 5 matching bases. Germline CDR1 reads SQVTM; CDR2 reads ANQGSEA. CDR3 length: 13 residues. Trimming stripped 1 base from V and 2 bases from J, with 7 bases between. This CDR3 reads CSVEAGFTDTQYF. Written as DNA, the CDR3 is TGCAGCGTTGAAGCGGGGTTCACAGATACGCAGTATTTT.

This clonotype appeared a few times. The chain is built from TRBV18 and TRBJ2-7; tentatively, D is TRBD2 (6 bases). V was cut by 3 bases and J by 5 bases, with 14 bases left in between. Germline V gene sequence: CDR1 KGHSH, CDR2 LQKENI. The CDR3 sequence is 14 residues long. In nucleotides, the CDR3 is TGTGCCAGCTCACCGGTGGGAGGAATCGACGAGCAGTACTTC. Amino acids: CASSPVGGIDEQYF.

V usage is TRBV5-4 and J usage is TRBJ2-3, with D possibly being TRBD1 (6 bases). This CDR3 is built from 15 residues. V lost 4 bases and J lost 6, with 18 bases in between. Germline V gives CDR1 SGHNT, CDR2 YYREEE (reference sequence). The CDR3: CASSQRQVLGDTQYF. DNA for the CDR3: TGTGCCAGCAGCCAAAGACAGGTCTTAGGCGATACGCAGTATTTT.

This clonotype turned up a few times. The chain is built from TRBV27 and TRBJ2-7, with D perhaps being TRBD1 or TRBD2 (6 bases each). In germline, CDR1 is MNHEY, CDR2 SMNVEV (reference sequence). With 8 bases removed from V and 5 bases from J, the gap between germline ends came to 22 bases. The CDR3 consists of 15 residues. Here the CDR3 reads CASYKRGAGSHEQYF. As DNA, the CDR3 is TGTGCCAGCTATAAGAGGGGGGCAGGGTCGCACGAGCAGTACTTC.

The CDR3 DNA reads TGTGCCGTAGGACTAGCCAAAAACATTCAGTACTTC. Translation: CAVGLAKNIQYF. The chain uses TRBV5-4 and TRBJ2-4, with D maybe TRBD2 (5 bases). From germline, CDR1 is SGHNT and CDR2 YYREEE (reference sequence). V lost 10 bases, J lost 0 bases, and 8 bases lay in between. CDR3 length: 12 amino acids.

This clonotype occurred many times. The genes are TRBV5-5 and TRBJ2-1, with 7 bases identical to TRBD2. This CDR3 region has 17 residues. The J segment lost 7 bases and the V segment lost 2 bases, leaving 15 bases of the junction unmatched. Germline lookup yields CDR1 SGHKS and CDR2 YYEKEE (reference sequence). In DNA form, the CDR3 reads TGTGCCAGCAGCTTTCATTATCGGGGGGACCCGAGGAATGAGCAGTTCTTC. Protein product: CASSFHYRGDPRNEQFF. Filled out from reference TRBV5-5 and TRBJ2-1, the complete variable domain reads DAGVTQSPTHLIKTRGQQVTLRCSPISGHKSVSWYQQVLGQGPQFIFQYYEKEERGRGNFPDRFSARQFPNYSSELNVNALLLGDSALYLCASSFHYRGDPRNEQFFGPGTRLTVL.

This clonotype showed up many times. The rearrangement links TRBV5-5 to TRBJ2-3; 9 bases map to TRBD2. The CDR3 runs 18 residues. Germline assignment: CDR1 SGHKS and CDR2 YYEKEE (reference sequence). J was trimmed by 3 bases and V by 0 bases; bases with no gene match: 11. The CDR3 region is CASSLVKGSGSLTDTQYF. The CDR3 DNA reads TGTGCCAGCAGCTTGGTGAAGGGTAGCGGGAGTCTGACAGATACGCAGTATTTT.

The chain couples TRBV9 to TRBJ2-1; the match to TRBD2 covers 7 bases. CDR1 and CDR2 (germline): SGDLS, YYNGEE. The V segment lost 2 bases and the J segment 6 bases; nucleotides outside the gene matches: 5. The CDR3 extends over 14 amino acids. CDR3 sequence reads: CASSVGGGPNEQFF. The DNA for the CDR3 is TGTGCCAGCAGCGTGGGGGGGGGTCCCAATGAGCAGTTCTTC.

In its sample, this clonotype was seen a few times. The V and J genes are TRBV7-7 and TRBJ2-1; the match to TRBD1 covers 9 bases. After removal of 5 bases from V and 8 bases from J, the junction contained 10 bases not matched to a gene. CDR1 and CDR2 from the germline V gene are SSHAT and FNYEAQ (reference sequence). The CDR3 extends over 15 amino acids. The CDR3 DNA reads as TGTGCCAGCAGCCCTAGGGGGACAGGGTTGGATGAGCAGTTCTTC. Its protein is CASSPRGTGLDEQFF.

This sequence joins TRBV5-1 and TRBJ2-7, with D perhaps given as TRBD1 or TRBD2 (5 bases each). Looked up from germline, CDR1 is SGHRS and CDR2 is YFSETQ. The CDR3 loop spans 14 amino acids. Trimming removed 1 base from V and 4 bases from J, with 12 bases in between. Here the CDR3 reads CASSLTSGQYEQYF. CDR3 nucleotides: TGCGCCAGCAGCTTGACTTCGGGGCAGTACGAGCAGTACTTC.

Only a few counts were recorded for this clonotype. The rearrangement uses TRBV2 and TRBJ1-2, with no clear D. The germline V gene encodes CDR1 SNHLY and CDR2 FYNNEI. CDR3 length: 13 amino acids. V was cut by 4 bases and J by 9 bases, with 15 bases left in between. The chain's CDR3 is CASSGKREISYTF. The CDR3 DNA sequence: TGTGCCAGCAGTGGTAAGAGGGAAATCAGCTACACCTTC.

This clonotype appeared a single time. This rearrangement joins TRBV27 to TRBJ2-5, with unresolved D. V shed 4 bases and J shed 0 bases, with 6 bases lying between them. This CDR3 contains 13 residues. Germline V lookup: CDR1 MNHEY, CDR2 SMNVEV (reference sequence). This CDR3 is CASSSLYQETQYF. In DNA, the CDR3 is TGTGCCAGCAGTTCCCTGTACCAAGAGACCCAGTACTTC.

This sequence joins TRBV11-3 and TRBJ1-2, with a weak D call TRBD1 (5 bases). V was shortened by 3 bases and J by 8 bases, with 16 bases between the two germline ends. CDR3 length: 14 amino acids. The V gene's germline CDR1 is SGHNT and CDR2 YENEEA. CDR3 protein: CASSLSREGEGYTF. CDR3 nucleotides: TGTGCCAGCAGCTTGTCCAGGGAAGGGGAAGGCTACACCTTC.

This clonotype was detected ten times or more. The V call is TRBV20-1, the J call TRBJ1-2, with a possible D match to TRBD1 (5 bases). CDR3 size: 16 residues. V dropped 0 bases and J dropped 6 bases, with 20 bases sitting between them. Per the germline V gene, CDR1 is DFQATT and CDR2 is SNEGSKA (reference sequence). CDR3 loop: CSARDLGSRAGHGYTF. The CDR3 DNA reads as TGCAGTGCTAGAGATCTGGGGTCTCGCGCAGGGCATGGCTACACCTTC.

In its sample, this clonotype was seen many times. The genes are TRBV9 and TRBJ2-3; D is perhaps TRBD1 (6 bases). Germline V gene data show CDR1 as SGDLS and CDR2 as YYNGEE. CDR3 length equals 16 residues. The V end lost 0 bases, the J end lost 1 base, and 12 bases lay between the germline ends. DNA for the CDR3: TGTGCCAGCAGCGTAGGGGGGCTGGATCGCACAGATACGCAGTATTTT. Translation: CASSVGGLDRTDTQYF.

This clonotype was seen more than once but under ten times. The gene calls are TRBV20-1 and TRBJ2-7; D is unclear. Germline CDR1 is DFQATT and CDR2 is SNEGSKA (reference sequence). This CDR3 is 14 amino acids long. The V and J ends lost 0 bases and 5 bases respectively, with 14 bases between them. The CDR3 DNA follows: TGCAGTGCTAGAGATGGAATATCATGGGACGAGCAGTACTTC. This gives the protein CSARDGISWDEQYF.

V and J are TRBV20-1 and TRBJ2-3, with TRBD2 matching 9 bases. CDR3 length equals 14 residues. J gave up 4 bases and V 5 bases, and 7 bases lay outside the gene matches. CDR1 DFQATT and CDR2 SNEGSKA come from the germline V gene (reference sequence). The CDR3 protein is CSALAGGPPDTQYF. CDR3 bases: TGCAGTGCTCTGGCGGGAGGGCCCCCAGATACGCAGTATTTT.

This clonotype was seen repeatedly, ten times or more. This chain's CDR3 is CASSQDRLHEQYF. The DNA for the CDR3 is TGTGCCAGCAGCCAAGACAGGCTACACGAGCAGTACTTC. This sequence joins TRBV14 and TRBJ2-7; D unclear. This CDR3 region has 13 residues. Germline values: CDR1 SGHDN, CDR2 FVKESK. V lost 0 bases to trimming and J lost 5 bases, with 8 bases between them. The entire variable domain, with the rest obtained from reference TRBV14 and TRBJ2-7, is as follows: EAGVTQFPSHSVIEKGQTVTLRCDPISGHDNLYWYRRVMGKEIKFLLHFVKESKQDESGMPNNRFLAERTGGTYSTLKVQPAELEDSGVYFCASSQDRLHEQYFGPGTRLTVT.

This clonotype was seen a few times. The rearrangement joins TRBV19 to TRBJ1-5; the match to TRBD1 covers 8 bases. Looked up from germline, CDR1 is LNHDA and CDR2 is SQIVND (reference sequence). The CDR3 consists of 16 residues. Germline trimming cut 7 bases from V and 1 base from J; bases unmatched to any gene: 9. CDR3 amino acids: CASMTTGGRSNQPQHF. The DNA for the CDR3 is TGTGCCAGTATGACTACAGGGGGACGGAGCAATCAGCCCCAGCATTTT. The whole variable domain, remainder taken from reference TRBV19 and TRBJ1-5, is DGGITQSPKYLFRKEGQNVTLSCEQNLNHDAMYWYRQDPGQGLRLIYYSQIVNDFQKGDIAEGYSVSREKKESFPLTVTSAQKNPTAFYLCASMTTGGRSNQPQHFGDGTRLSIL.

This clonotype was observed a handful of times. The chain is built from TRBV7-9 and TRBJ1-2, with no clear D. V lost 0 bases and J 8 bases, leaving 13 bases between the germline ends. In germline, CDR1 is SEHNR, CDR2 FQNEAQ (reference sequence). This CDR3 has 14 residues. Written as DNA, the CDR3 is TGTGCCAGCAGCTTAGCGGCGGCAGTGGTAGGCTACACCTTC. Its translation: CASSLAAAVVGYTF.